This TCR beta chain was found in a study of shared clonotypes between healthy human individuals. Findings and caveats of the study: Shared clonotypes across all four donors exceeded non-shared ones in generation probability.

As for this clone: Its antigen is unknown.

CDR1 is WSHSY and CDR2 is SAAADI in the germline V gene. Trimming took 3 bases from V and 3 from J; bases not matched to a gene: 1. This CDR3 region has 13 residues. The table came from immunoSEQ multiplex PCR; TCRdb's copy has only in-frame clones and leaves some out. Of around 1.5 million clones in the sample, 95% to 99% were seen once. Material: naive CD4+ T cells sorted from blood. Subset meaning: CD45RA+ positively selected. The genes are TRBV10-2 and TRBJ2-7, with 8 positions matching TRBD1. The sequence was collected from a man aged 25-40 years in good health. The CDR3, as DNA: TGCGCCAGCAGTGATGACAGGGGCTACGAGCAGTACTTC. It codes for CASSDDRGYEQYF.